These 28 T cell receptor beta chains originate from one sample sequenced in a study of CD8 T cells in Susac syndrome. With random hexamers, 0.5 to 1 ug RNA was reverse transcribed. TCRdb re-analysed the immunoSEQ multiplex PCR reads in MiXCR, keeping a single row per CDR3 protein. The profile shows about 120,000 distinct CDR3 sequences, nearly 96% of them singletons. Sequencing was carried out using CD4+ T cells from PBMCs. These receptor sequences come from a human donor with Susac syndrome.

In nucleotides, the CDR3 is TGTGCCACCAGTGGTCCTAGCGGCCAAGAGACCCAGTACTTC. Amino acids: CATSGPSGQETQYF. The gene calls are TRBV24-1 and TRBJ2-5, with 7 bases aligning to TRBD2. This CDR3 spans 14 amino acids. V lost 5 bases, J lost 1 base, and 3 bases stayed unmatched. Per germline, CDR1 KGHDR and CDR2 SFDVKD.

CDR3 in amino acids: CASSYGPTPGQPQHF. The CDR3 DNA is TGTGCCAGCAGTTACGGGCCAACCCCTGGTCAGCCCCAGCATTTT. The rearrangement links TRBV6-2 or TRBV6-3 to TRBJ1-5; D remains ambiguous. This CDR3 is 15 amino acids long. Germline CDR1 reads MNHEY; CDR2 reads SVGEGT. The germline V and J ends were trimmed by 2 bases and 6 bases, with 14 bases remaining between them.

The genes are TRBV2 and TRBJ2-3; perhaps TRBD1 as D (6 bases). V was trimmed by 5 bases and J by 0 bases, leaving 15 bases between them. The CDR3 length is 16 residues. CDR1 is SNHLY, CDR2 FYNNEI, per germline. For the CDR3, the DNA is TGTGCCAGCAGTCGAATGGGGGCGACCAGCACAGATACGCAGTATTTT. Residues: CASSRMGATSTDTQYF.

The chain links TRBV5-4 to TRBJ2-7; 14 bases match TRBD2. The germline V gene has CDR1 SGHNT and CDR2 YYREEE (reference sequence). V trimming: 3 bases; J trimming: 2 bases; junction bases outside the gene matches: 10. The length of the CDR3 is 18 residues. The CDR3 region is CASSSPATSGRATYEQYF. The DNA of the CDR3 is TGTGCCAGCAGCTCCCCTGCGACTAGCGGGAGGGCTACCTACGAGCAGTACTTC.

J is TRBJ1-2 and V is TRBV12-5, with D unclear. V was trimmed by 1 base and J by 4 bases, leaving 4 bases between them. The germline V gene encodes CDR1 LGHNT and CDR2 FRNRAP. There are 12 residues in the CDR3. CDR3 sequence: CASGLDSYGYTF. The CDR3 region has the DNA TGTGCTAGTGGTTTGGACAGCTATGGCTACACCTTC.

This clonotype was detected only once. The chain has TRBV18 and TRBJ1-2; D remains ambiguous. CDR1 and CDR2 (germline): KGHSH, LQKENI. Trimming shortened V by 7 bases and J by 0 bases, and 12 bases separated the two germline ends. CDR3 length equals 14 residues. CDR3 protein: CASLSPGSNYGYTF. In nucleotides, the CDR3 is TGTGCCAGCTTATCACCGGGATCTAACTATGGCTACACCTTC.

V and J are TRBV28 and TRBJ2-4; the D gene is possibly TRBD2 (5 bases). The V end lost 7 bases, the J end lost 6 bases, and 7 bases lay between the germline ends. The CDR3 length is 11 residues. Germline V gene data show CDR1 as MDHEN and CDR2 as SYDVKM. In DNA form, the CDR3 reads TGTGCCAGCAATGGAGGAAACATTCAGTACTTC. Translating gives CASNGGNIQYF.

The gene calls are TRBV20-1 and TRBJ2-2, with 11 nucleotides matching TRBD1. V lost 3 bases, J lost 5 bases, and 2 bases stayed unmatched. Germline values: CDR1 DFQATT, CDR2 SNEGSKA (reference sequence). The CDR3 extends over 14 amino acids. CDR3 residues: CSARDRGLTGELFF. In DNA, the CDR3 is TGCAGTGCTAGGGACAGGGGGCTGACCGGGGAGCTGTTTTTT.

In DNA form, the CDR3 reads TGTGCCAGCAGCGTCGGGCTCCGGGACAGCCCTAACTATGGCTACACCTTC. It yields the protein CASSVGLRDSPNYGYTF. The rearrangement joins TRBV9 to TRBJ1-2; 7 bases match TRBD1. CDR1 is SGDLS, CDR2 YYNGEE, per germline. V was clipped by 2 bases and J by 0 bases; unmatched bases: 10. The CDR3 covers 17 residues.

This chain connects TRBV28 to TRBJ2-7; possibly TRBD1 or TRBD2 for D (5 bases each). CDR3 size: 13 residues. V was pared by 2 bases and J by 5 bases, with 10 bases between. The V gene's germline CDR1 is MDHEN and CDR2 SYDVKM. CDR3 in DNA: TGTGCCAGCAGTTTAGTGGGGGAACACGAGCAGTACTTC. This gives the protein CASSLVGEHEQYF.

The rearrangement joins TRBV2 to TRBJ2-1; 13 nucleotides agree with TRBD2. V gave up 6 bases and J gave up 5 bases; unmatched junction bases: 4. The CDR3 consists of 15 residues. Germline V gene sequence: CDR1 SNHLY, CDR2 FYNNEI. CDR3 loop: CASRTGTSGNNEQFF. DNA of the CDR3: TGTGCCAGCAGGACCGGGACTAGCGGGAACAATGAGCAGTTCTTC. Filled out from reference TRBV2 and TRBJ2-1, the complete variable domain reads EPEVTQTPSHQVTQMGQEVILRCVPISNHLYFYWYRQILGQKVEFLVSFYNNEISEKSEIFDDQFSVERPDGSNFTLKIRSTKLEDSAMYFCASRTGTSGNNEQFFGPGTRLTVL.

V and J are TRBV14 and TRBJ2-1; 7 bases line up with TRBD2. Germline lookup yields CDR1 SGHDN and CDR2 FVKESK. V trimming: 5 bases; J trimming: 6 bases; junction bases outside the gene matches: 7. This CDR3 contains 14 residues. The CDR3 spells CASSSAGISNEQFF. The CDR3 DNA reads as TGTGCCAGCAGCTCAGCGGGGATTTCCAATGAGCAGTTCTTC.

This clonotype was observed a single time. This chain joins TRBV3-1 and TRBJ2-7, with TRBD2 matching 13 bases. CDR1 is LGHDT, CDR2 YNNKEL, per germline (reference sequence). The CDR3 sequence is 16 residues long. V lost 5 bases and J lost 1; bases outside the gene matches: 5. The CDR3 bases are TGTGCCAGCAGCAGACTAGCGGGAGGAAGGTCCTACGAGCAGTACTTC. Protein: CASSRLAGGRSYEQYF.

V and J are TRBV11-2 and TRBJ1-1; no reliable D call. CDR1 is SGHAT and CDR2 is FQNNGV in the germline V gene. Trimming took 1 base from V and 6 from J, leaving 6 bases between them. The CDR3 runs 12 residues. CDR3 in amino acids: CASSLGRAEAFF. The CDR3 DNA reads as TGTGCCAGCAGCTTAGGGAGGGCTGAAGCTTTCTTT.

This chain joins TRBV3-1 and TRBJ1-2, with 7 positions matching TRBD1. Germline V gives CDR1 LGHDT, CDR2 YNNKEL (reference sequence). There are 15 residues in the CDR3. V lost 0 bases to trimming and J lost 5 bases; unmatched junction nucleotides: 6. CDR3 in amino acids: CASSQEAGDRYGYTF. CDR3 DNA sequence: TGTGCCAGCAGCCAAGAAGCAGGGGACAGATATGGCTACACCTTC.

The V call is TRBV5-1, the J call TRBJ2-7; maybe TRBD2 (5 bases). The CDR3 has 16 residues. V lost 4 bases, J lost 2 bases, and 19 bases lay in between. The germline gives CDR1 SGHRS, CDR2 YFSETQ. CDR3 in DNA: TGCGCCAGCAGCCCTGAAATCTCGGCGGAGGCCTACGAGCAGTACTTC. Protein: CASSPEISAEAYEQYF. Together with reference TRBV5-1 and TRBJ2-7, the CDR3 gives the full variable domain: KAGVTQTPRYLIKTRGQQVTLSCSPISGHRSVSWYQQTPGQGLQFLFEYFSETQRNKGNFPGRFSGRQFSNSRSEMNVSTLELGDSALYLCASSPEISAEAYEQYFGPGTRLTVT.

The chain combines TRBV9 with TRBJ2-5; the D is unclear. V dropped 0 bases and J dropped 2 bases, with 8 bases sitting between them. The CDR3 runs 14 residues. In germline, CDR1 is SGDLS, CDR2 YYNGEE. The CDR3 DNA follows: TGTGCCAGCAGCGTAGGAAATAGACAAGAGACCCAGTACTTC. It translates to CASSVGNRQETQYF.

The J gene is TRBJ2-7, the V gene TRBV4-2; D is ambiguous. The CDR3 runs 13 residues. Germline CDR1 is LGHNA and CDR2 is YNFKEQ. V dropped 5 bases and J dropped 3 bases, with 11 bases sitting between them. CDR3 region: CASSTRPNYEQYF. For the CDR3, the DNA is TGTGCCAGCAGCACCCGACCAAACTACGAGCAGTACTTC.

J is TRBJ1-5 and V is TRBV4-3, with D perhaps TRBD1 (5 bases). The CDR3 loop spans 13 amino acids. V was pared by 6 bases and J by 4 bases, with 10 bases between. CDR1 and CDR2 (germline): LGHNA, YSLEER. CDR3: CASSRQLNQPQHF. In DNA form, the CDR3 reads TGCGCCAGCAGTCGACAGTTAAATCAGCCCCAGCATTTT.

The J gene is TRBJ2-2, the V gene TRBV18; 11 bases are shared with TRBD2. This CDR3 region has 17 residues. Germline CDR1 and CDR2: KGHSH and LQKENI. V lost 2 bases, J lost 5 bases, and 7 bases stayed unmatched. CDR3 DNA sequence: TGTGCCAGCTCACCAAGAACTAGCGGGAGTAGAACCGGGGAGCTGTTTTTT. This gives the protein CASSPRTSGSRTGELFF.

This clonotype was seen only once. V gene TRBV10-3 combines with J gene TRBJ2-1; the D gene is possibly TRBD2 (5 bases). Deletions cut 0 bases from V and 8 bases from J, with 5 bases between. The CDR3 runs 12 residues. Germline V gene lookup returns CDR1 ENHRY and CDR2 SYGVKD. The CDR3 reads CAISESRDEQFF. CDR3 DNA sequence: TGTGCCATCAGTGAGTCGAGGGATGAGCAGTTCTTC.

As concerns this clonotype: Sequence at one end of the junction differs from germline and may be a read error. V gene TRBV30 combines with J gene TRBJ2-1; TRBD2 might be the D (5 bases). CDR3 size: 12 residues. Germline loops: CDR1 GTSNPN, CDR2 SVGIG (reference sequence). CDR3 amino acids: CAWSVSGSLVVF. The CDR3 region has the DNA TGTGCCTGGAGTGTAAGTGGGAGCCTCGTTGTTTTC. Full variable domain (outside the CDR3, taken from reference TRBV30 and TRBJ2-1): SQTIHQWPATLVQPVGSPLSLECTVEGTSNPNLYWYRQAAGRGLQLLFYSVGIGQISSEVPQNLSASRPQDRQFILSSKKLLLSDSGFYLCAWSVSGSLVVFGPGTRLTVL.

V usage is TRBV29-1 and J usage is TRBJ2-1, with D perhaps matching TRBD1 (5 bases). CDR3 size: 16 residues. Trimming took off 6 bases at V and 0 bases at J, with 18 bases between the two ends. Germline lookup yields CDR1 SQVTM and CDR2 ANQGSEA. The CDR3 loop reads CSVYFSRAVSYNEQFF. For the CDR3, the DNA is TGCAGCGTGTACTTTTCCAGGGCCGTCTCCTACAATGAGCAGTTCTTC.

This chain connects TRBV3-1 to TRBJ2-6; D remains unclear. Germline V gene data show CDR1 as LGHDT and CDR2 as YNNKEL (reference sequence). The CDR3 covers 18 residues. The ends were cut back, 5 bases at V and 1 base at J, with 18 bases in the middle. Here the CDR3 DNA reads TGTGCCAGCAGCAAGTATAGGGTACCTTCTTCTGGGGCCAACGTCCTGACTTTC. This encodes CASSKYRVPSSGANVLTF.

Written as DNA, the CDR3 is TGTGCCAGCAGCTACCGGGACAGGGGCACAGATACGCAGTATTTT. It translates to CASSYRDRGTDTQYF. The chain is built from TRBV7-8 and TRBJ2-3, with 9 bases lining up with TRBD1. Unmatched junction bases numbered 3, after V lost 4 bases and J lost 1 base. The CDR3 has 15 amino acids. Per the germline V gene, CDR1 is SGHVS and CDR2 is FQNEAQ.

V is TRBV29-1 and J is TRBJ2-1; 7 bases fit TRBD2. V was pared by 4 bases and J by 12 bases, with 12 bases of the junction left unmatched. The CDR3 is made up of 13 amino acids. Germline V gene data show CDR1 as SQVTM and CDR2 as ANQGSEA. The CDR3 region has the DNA TGCAGCGTTGGGGGGAGGGCCCTCGGGGCGCAGTTCTTC. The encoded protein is CSVGGRALGAQFF.

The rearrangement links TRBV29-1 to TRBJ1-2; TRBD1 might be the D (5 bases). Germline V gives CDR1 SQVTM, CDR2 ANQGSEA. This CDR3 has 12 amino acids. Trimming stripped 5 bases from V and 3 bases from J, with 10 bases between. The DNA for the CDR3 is TGCAGCGTTAGCCGGGGCGACTATGGCTACACCTTC. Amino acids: CSVSRGDYGYTF.

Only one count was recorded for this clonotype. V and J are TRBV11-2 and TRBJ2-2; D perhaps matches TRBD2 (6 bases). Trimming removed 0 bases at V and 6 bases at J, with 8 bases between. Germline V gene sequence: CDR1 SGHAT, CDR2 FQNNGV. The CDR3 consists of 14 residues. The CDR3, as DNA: TGTGCCAGCAGCTTAGATCCGGGGGCCGGGGAGCTGTTTTTT. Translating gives CASSLDPGAGELFF. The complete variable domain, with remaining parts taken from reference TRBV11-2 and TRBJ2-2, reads EAGVAQSPRYKIIEKRQSVAFWCNPISGHATLYWYQQILGQGPKLLIQFQNNGVVDDSQLPKDRFSAERLKGVDSTLKIQPAKLEDSAVYLCASSLDPGAGELFFGEGSRLTVL.